Shown below are 18 T cell receptor beta chains from a single sample sequenced in a study of shared clonotypes between healthy human individuals. Generated by immunoSEQ multiplex PCR, the TCRdb table keeps only in-frame clones and is missing some. The sample comprises about 2 million clones, approximately 95% of which are singletons, and 0.13% rests with the top ten. The sample taken for sequencing was naive CD4+ T cells sorted from blood. Noted subset: CD45RA+ positively selected. All receptors derive from a man younger than 30 in good health.

The chain links TRBV6-1 to TRBJ1-5; D is unclear. Trimming took off 5 bases at V and 7 bases at J, with 12 bases between the two ends. CDR3 size: 13 residues. Germline-derived CDR1 and CDR2 are MNHNS and SASEGT. This CDR3 is CASSLGYGQPQHF. The CDR3, as DNA: TGTGCCAGCAGTTTAGGATATGGCCAGCCCCAGCATTTT.

This chain connects TRBV7-8 to TRBJ2-7, with 9 positions matching TRBD1. The CDR3 runs to 14 residues. The germline V gene has CDR1 SGHVS and CDR2 FQNEAQ. With 3 bases clipped from V and 6 bases from J, the junction kept 6 bases outside the gene matches. CDR3 sequence (DNA): TGTGCCAGCAGCTTTAGGGACAGGGAATTCGAGCAGTACTTC. Its protein product is CASSFRDREFEQYF.

The chain links TRBV7-9 to TRBJ1-4, with 9 bases aligning to TRBD1. This CDR3 is built from 15 residues. After removal of 3 bases from V and 8 bases from J, the junction contained 7 bases not matched to a gene. Germline V CDR1 and CDR2: SEHNR, FQNEAQ (reference sequence). The CDR3 sequence: CASSLGGQGSEKLFF. For the CDR3, the DNA is TGTGCCAGCAGCTTGGGAGGACAGGGGAGCGAAAAACTGTTTTTT. Full variable domain (outside the CDR3, taken from reference TRBV7-9 and TRBJ1-4): DTGVSQNPRHKITKRGQNVTFRCDPISEHNRLYWYRQTLGQGPEFLTYFQNEAQLEKSRLLSDRFSAERPKGSFSTLEIQRTEQGDSAMYLCASSLGGQGSEKLFFGSGTQLSVL.

This rearrangement joins TRBV7-9 to TRBJ1-2; unclear D gene. This CDR3 comprises 13 residues. With 1 base removed from V and 7 bases from J, the gap between germline ends came to 10 bases. Germline CDR1 reads SEHNR; CDR2 reads FQNEAQ (reference sequence). The CDR3 sequence is CASSLGPVGGYTF. CDR3 coding DNA: TGTGCCAGCAGCTTAGGGCCCGTCGGTGGCTACACCTTC.

CDR3 sequence reads: CASSRDRVRGTDTQYF. The CDR3 region has the DNA TGCGCCAGCAGCCGGGACAGGGTAAGGGGCACAGATACGCAGTATTTT. This chain connects TRBV4-1 to TRBJ2-3, with 9 bases that match TRBD1. The CDR3 covers 16 residues. Germline trimming cut 4 bases from V and 1 base from J; bases unmatched to any gene: 6. Germline V CDR1 and CDR2: MGHRA, YSYEKL.

A word on this clone: Other DNA sequences within the sample encode an identical CDR3. This chain uses TRBV6-5 with TRBJ2-7; D remains ambiguous. Looked up from germline, CDR1 is MNHEY and CDR2 is SVGAGI. V lost 5 bases and J lost 2, with 7 bases in between. The CDR3 extends over 12 amino acids. The CDR3 bases are TGTGCCAGCAGTCCCGGCCCCTACGAGCAGTACTTC. Protein: CASSPGPYEQYF.

The chain links TRBV6-6 to TRBJ1-5; D is uncertain. The CDR3 covers 13 residues. The V gene's germline CDR1 is MNHNY and CDR2 SVGAGI (reference sequence). V was clipped by 2 bases and J by 0 bases, with 2 bases between them. CDR3 protein: CASSYTSNQPQHF. CDR3 bases: TGTGCCAGCAGTTACACTAGCAATCAGCCCCAGCATTTT.

This rearrangement joins TRBV2 to TRBJ1-2, with 12 nucleotides matching TRBD1. Losses at the gene ends were 6 bases for V and 8 bases for J; bases not matched to a gene: 7. In germline, CDR1 is SNHLY, CDR2 FYNNEI. The CDR3 length is 14 residues. CDR3 protein: CASSLGQGAPGYTF. The DNA for the CDR3 is TGTGCCAGCAGCCTGGGACAGGGGGCACCGGGCTACACCTTC. Complete variable domain (other parts from reference TRBV2 and TRBJ1-2): EPEVTQTPSHQVTQMGQEVILRCVPISNHLYFYWYRQILGQKVEFLVSFYNNEISEKSEIFDDQFSVERPDGSNFTLKIRSTKLEDSAMYFCASSLGQGAPGYTFGSGTRLTVV.

This chain connects TRBV30 to TRBJ2-7; 10 positions match TRBD2. V shed 3 bases and J 3 bases; nucleotides not matched to a gene: 8. The CDR3 covers 15 residues. Germline V gene lookup returns CDR1 GTSNPN and CDR2 SVGIG (reference sequence). In nucleotides, the CDR3 is TGTGCCTGGAGCTCGGGACTAGCGCCCGACTACGAGCAGTACTTC. Residues: CAWSSGLAPDYEQYF. Full variable domain (remainder filled in from reference TRBV30 and TRBJ2-7): SQTIHQWPATLVQPVGSPLSLECTVEGTSNPNLYWYRQAAGRGLQLLFYSVGIGQISSEVPQNLSASRPQDRQFILSSKKLLLSDSGFYLCAWSSGLAPDYEQYFGPGTRLTVT.

The J gene is TRBJ2-3, the V gene TRBV5-4; 14 bases map to TRBD2. Looked up from germline, CDR1 is SGHNT and CDR2 is YYREEE (reference sequence). This CDR3 has 19 amino acids. V lost 3 bases, J lost 0 bases, and 9 bases stayed unmatched. CDR3 residues: CASSSGRLAGGRSTDTQYF. CDR3 DNA: TGTGCCAGCAGCTCCGGGCGACTAGCGGGGGGGCGGAGCACAGATACGCAGTATTTT.

The chain links TRBV27 to TRBJ2-7; D is uncertain. This CDR3 is built from 13 residues. Trimming took off 6 bases at V and 1 base at J, with 10 bases between the two ends. CDR1 is MNHEY, CDR2 SMNVEV, per germline (reference sequence). The CDR3 DNA follows: TGTGCCAGCAGCTACGCCCTTTCCTACGAGCAGTACTTC. Amino acid sequence: CASSYALSYEQYF.

CDR3 amino acids: CASSLSSGGAGELFF. Written as DNA, the CDR3 is TGTGCCAGCAGCTTGAGTTCAGGGGGTGCTGGGGAGCTGTTTTTT. The genes are TRBV5-4 and TRBJ2-2; 7 nucleotides agree with TRBD1. The germline gives CDR1 SGHNT, CDR2 YYREEE (reference sequence). The CDR3 consists of 15 residues. V trimming: 1 base; J trimming: 8 bases; junction bases outside the gene matches: 8.

The J gene is TRBJ1-4, the V gene TRBV28, with D perhaps TRBD1 (5 bases). Germline V gene lookup returns CDR1 MDHEN and CDR2 SYDVKM. The CDR3 runs 15 residues. V was pared by 3 bases and J by 1 base, with 9 bases between. DNA for the CDR3: TGTGCCAGCAGTTTGCAGGGTGGAACTAATGAAAAACTGTTTTTT. Encoded protein: CASSLQGGTNEKLFF.

V gene TRBV27 combines with J gene TRBJ1-6; D uncertain. V dropped 2 bases and J dropped 6 bases, with 11 bases sitting between them. This CDR3 is 15 amino acids long. Germline V gives CDR1 MNHEY, CDR2 SMNVEV (reference sequence). The CDR3 reads CASSLVGSGNSPLHF. CDR3 in DNA: TGTGCCAGCAGTTTAGTGGGGTCGGGTAATTCACCCCTCCACTTT.

The genes are TRBV7-2 and TRBJ2-5; weak D call: TRBD2 (5 bases). Germline V gene lookup returns CDR1 SGHTA and CDR2 FQGNSA. The CDR3 totals 16 residues. V gave up 5 bases and J gave up 0 bases, with 16 bases separating them. CDR3 in DNA: TGTGCCAGCAGCCAAGTCCGGGGTGGGTACCAAGAGACCCAGTACTTC. Protein: CASSQVRGGYQETQYF.

The J gene is TRBJ2-1, the V gene TRBV7-9, with 9 bases that match TRBD2. The CDR3 contains 17 residues. Unmatched junction bases numbered 7, after V lost 4 bases and J lost 0 bases. Per germline, CDR1 SEHNR and CDR2 FQNEAQ (reference sequence). CDR3 loop: CASSSLAGDSSYNEQFF. CDR3 nucleotide sequence: TGTGCCAGCAGCTCTTTAGCGGGAGACAGCTCCTACAATGAGCAGTTCTTC.

The rearrangement links TRBV4-1 to TRBJ2-5; TRBD2 agrees at 10 bases. From germline, CDR1 is MGHRA and CDR2 YSYEKL. Germline trimming cut 0 bases from V and 4 bases from J; bases unmatched to any gene: 8. This CDR3 region has 17 residues. The CDR3 DNA reads as TGCGCCAGCAGCCAAGATGGGCTAGCGGGAGAGGTAGAGACCCAGTACTTC. Its protein is CASSQDGLAGEVETQYF.

V is TRBV18 and J is TRBJ1-2, with D perhaps matching TRBD1 (5 bases). Trimming took off 2 bases at V and 4 bases at J, with 14 bases between the two ends. This CDR3 is 15 amino acids long. Looked up from germline, CDR1 is KGHSH and CDR2 is LQKENI. CDR3 in DNA: TGTGCCAGCTCACCAGACAGACTTGTTAGCTATGGCTACACCTTC. Its protein is CASSPDRLVSYGYTF.